A selection of T cell receptor beta chains follows, all from one sample in a study of cytomegalovirus exposure and HLA in healthy donors. TCRdb's table, derived via immunoSEQ multiplex PCR, lists solely in-frame clones and lacks some. The table lists hundreds of thousands of clones, about 79% of them singletons. The specimen sequenced was PBMCs. These receptors all stem from a male donor in good health and CMV-seronegative. Each CDR3 is given with its conserved first and last residue. A D gene is named only where the DNA matches it firmly. Clone size is not always given. Where it is, it says once, few, many or a class for expanded clones.

TRBD1	TRBV5-1	TRBJ2-2	-	CASSSLTGSNAGELFF	TGCGCCAGCAGCTCCTTGACAGGGTCGAACGCCGGGGAGCTGTTTTTT
-	TRBV7-2	TRBJ2-7	-	CASSLQGNYEQYF	TGTGCCAGCAGCTTACAGGGTAACTACGAGCAGTACTTC
TRBD2	TRBV7-2	TRBJ2-1	-	CASGLAEYNEQFF	TGTGCCAGCGGACTAGCGGAGTACAATGAGCAGTTCTTC
-	TRBV4-2	TRBJ1-4	-	CASSQAGSDGKLFF	TGTGCCAGCAGCCAAGCGGGGTCCGACGGAAAACTGTTTTTT
-	TRBV7-9	TRBJ1-3	few	CASSSTASSGNTIYF	TGTGCCAGCAGCTCGACAGCCTCCTCTGGAAACACCATATATTTT
TRBD1	TRBV6-5	TRBJ2-7	-	CASSSSGTGSYEQYF	TGTGCCAGCAGTTCCTCCGGGACAGGGAGCTACGAGCAGTACTTC
-	TRBV28	TRBJ2-2	-	CASLPGNTGELFF	TGTGCCAGTTTGCCGGGGAACACCGGGGAGCTGTTTTTT
-	TRBV5-1	TRBJ1-1	-	CASSSPGGGGAEAFF	TGCGCCAGCAGCTCCCCGGGGGGGGGAGGAGCTGAAGCTTTCTTT
-	TRBV9	TRBJ2-5	-	CASSVDAEETQYF	TGTGCCAGCAGCGTAGATGCAGAAGAGACCCAGTACTTC
TRBD1	TRBV28	TRBJ1-2	-	CASSDRGPYGYTF	TGTGCCAGCAGCGACAGGGGGCCCTATGGCTACACCTTC
-	TRBV6-5	TRBJ2-7	-	CASSPDRGGGNEQYF	TGTGCCAGCAGTCCAGACAGGGGCGGGGGAAATGAGCAGTACTTC
TRBD1	TRBV5-1	TRBJ1-2	-	CASSSTGGDGYTF	TGCGCCAGCAGTTCGACAGGGGGTGATGGCTACACCTTC
TRBD2	TRBV5-1	TRBJ2-7	-	CASSAGLANEQYF	TGCGCCAGCAGCGCGGGACTAGCGAACGAGCAGTACTTC
TRBD2	TRBV29-1	TRBJ2-7	-	CSVGGGVEGEQYF	TGCAGCGTCGGGGGAGGGGTTGAAGGTGAGCAGTACTTC
-	TRBV19	TRBJ2-5	-	CASIESGTQYF	TGTGCCAGTATCGAATCGGGGACCCAGTACTTC
-	TRBV5-4	TRBJ1-1	-	CASSLRKGTMGNTEAFF	TGTGCCAGCAGCCTCCGAAAGGGGACTATGGGAAACACTGAAGCTTTCTTT
-	TRBV7-2	TRBJ2-2	-	CASSLRVGGTGELFF	TGTGCCAGCAGCTTGAGGGTAGGGGGCACCGGGGAGCTGTTTTTT
TRBD1	TRBV28	TRBJ1-2	-	CASSLDRGQVYGYTF	TGTGCCAGCAGTTTGGACAGGGGGCAGGTCTATGGCTACACCTTC
TRBD1	TRBV18	TRBJ2-2	-	CATQTGVANTGELFF	TGTGCCACCCAAACAGGGGTCGCGAACACCGGGGAGCTGTTTTTT
-	TRBV19	TRBJ1-1	-	CASSNTVEAFF	TGTGCCAGTAGTAACACAGTTGAAGCTTTCTTT
TRBD1	TRBV4-1	TRBJ2-2	-	CASSSVGQGPNTGELFF	TGCGCCAGCAGCTCGGTGGGACAGGGGCCGAACACCGGGGAGCTGTTTTTT
-	TRBV30	TRBJ1-2	once	CAWSVDGTNGYTF	TGTGCCTGGAGTGTGGACGGGACAAATGGCTACACCTTC
-	TRBV5-3	TRBJ2-1	-	CARSLVREQFF	TGTGCCAGAAGCTTGGTCAGGGAGCAGTTCTTC
-	TRBV9	TRBJ2-7	-	CASSVGRDYEQYF	TGTGCCAGCAGCGTAGGGAGAGATTACGAGCAGTACTTC
-	TRBV29-1	TRBJ2-3	-	CSVARQGPTDTQYF	TGCAGCGTTGCTCGCCAGGGCCCCACAGATACGCAGTATTTT
TRBD2	TRBV7-9	TRBJ2-2	-	CASSPRGLDYTGELFF	TGTGCCAGCAGCCCCAGAGGACTAGACTACACCGGGGAGCTGTTTTTT
-	TRBV2	TRBJ2-1	once	CASRKDIEQQFF	TGTGCCAGCAGAAAGGACATCGAGCAGCAGTTCTTC
-	TRBV4-3	TRBJ1-6	few	CASSPVLRANSPLHF	TGCGCCAGCAGCCCGGTTTTGAGGGCTAATTCACCCCTCCACTTT
-	TRBV14	TRBJ2-7	-	CASSQEGDFYSYEQYF	TGTGCCAGCAGCCAAGAAGGGGACTTCTACTCCTACGAGCAGTACTTC
TRBD2	TRBV18	TRBJ2-1	-	CASSPRTSGRGEQFF	TGTGCCAGCTCTCCTCGGACTAGCGGGAGGGGTGAGCAGTTCTTC
TRBD1	TRBV6-5	TRBJ2-7	-	CASTSGQLAYEQYF	TGTGCCAGCACTTCGGGACAGCTTGCCTACGAGCAGTACTTC
TRBD2	TRBV28	TRBJ2-2	-	CASSPGGEGLSGELFF	TGTGCCAGCAGCCCGGGGGGGGAGGGCCTCAGCGGGGAGCTGTTTTTT
TRBD1	TRBV7-6	TRBJ1-3	-	CASSSGTGDRNTIYF	TGTGCCAGCAGCTCGGGGACAGGGGACCGAAACACCATATATTTT
TRBD2	TRBV9	TRBJ2-3	-	CASSVVSGRAGDTQYF	TGTGCCAGCAGCGTAGTATCCGGGAGGGCCGGAGATACGCAGTATTTT
-	TRBV7-9	TRBJ1-2	-	CASSINYGYTF	TGTGCCAGCAGCATAAACTATGGCTACACCTTC
-	TRBV6-6	TRBJ2-5	-	CASSYQGIETQYF	TGTGCCAGCAGTTACCAGGGAATAGAGACCCAGTACTTC
TRBD2	TRBV7-2	TRBJ2-7	few	CASSREGTSGGGEQYF	TGTGCCAGCAGCAGGGAAGGGACTAGCGGGGGGGGCGAGCAGTACTTC
TRBD2	TRBV7-6	TRBJ2-5	few	CASSSTGTRQETQYF	TGTGCCAGCAGCTCGACCGGGACTAGACAAGAGACCCAGTACTTC
TRBD1	TRBV28	TRBJ2-7	-	CASSFRGTGREQYF	TGTGCCAGCAGTTTTAGAGGGACAGGGAGAGAGCAGTACTTC
-	TRBV28	TRBJ1-1	-	CASSPPGGNTEAFF	TGTGCCAGCAGTCCTCCGGGGGGGAACACTGAAGCTTTCTTT
-	TRBV7-9	TRBJ1-2	-	CASSAVGGAGYTF	TGTGCCAGCAGCGCGGTTGGGGGGGCTGGCTACACCTTC
TRBD1	TRBV5-1	TRBJ2-7	-	CASSRDRTYEQYF	TGCGCCAGCAGCCGGGACAGAACCTACGAGCAGTACTTC
TRBD2	TRBV7-2	TRBJ2-1	-	CASSPAGGRSSNEQFF	TGTGCCAGCAGCCCCGCGGGGGGTAGATCTTCAAATGAGCAGTTCTTC
TRBD2	TRBV5-5	TRBJ2-5	-	CASSPSPGGVETQYF	TGTGCCAGCAGCCCCTCGCCGGGGGGGGTAGAGACCCAGTACTTC
TRBD2	TRBV2	TRBJ2-3	once	CASSEAALWSGGTEGTDTQYF	TGTGCCAGCAGTGAAGCGGCATTGTGGAGCGGGGGGACCGAGGGCACAGATACGCAGTATTTT
-	TRBV28	TRBJ1-4	-	CAANRPGHRRGNEKLFF	TGTGCCGCTAATAGACCGGGACACCGACGGGGTAATGAAAAACTGTTTTTT
-	TRBV6-5	TRBJ2-7	-	CASGPRGVDEQYF	TGTGCCAGTGGGCCCAGGGGCGTCGACGAGCAGTACTTC
-	TRBV5-4	TRBJ2-1	-	CASSPRQNPLYNEQFF	TGTGCCAGCAGCCCCAGACAGAATCCTTTATACAATGAGCAGTTCTTC